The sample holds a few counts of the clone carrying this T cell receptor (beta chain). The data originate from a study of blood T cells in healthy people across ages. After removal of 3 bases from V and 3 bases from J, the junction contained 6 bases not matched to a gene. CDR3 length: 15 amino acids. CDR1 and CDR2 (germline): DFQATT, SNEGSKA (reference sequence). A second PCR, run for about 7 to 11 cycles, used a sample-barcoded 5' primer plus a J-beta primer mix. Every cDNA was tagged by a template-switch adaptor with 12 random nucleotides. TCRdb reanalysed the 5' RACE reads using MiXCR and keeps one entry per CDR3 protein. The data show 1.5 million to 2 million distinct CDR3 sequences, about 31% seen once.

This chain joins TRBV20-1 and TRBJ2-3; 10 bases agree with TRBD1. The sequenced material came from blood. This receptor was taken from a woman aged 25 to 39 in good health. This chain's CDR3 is CSASPGQGTTDTQYF. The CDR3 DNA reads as TGCAGTGCTAGCCCGGGACAGGGGACAACAGATACGCAGTATTTT.